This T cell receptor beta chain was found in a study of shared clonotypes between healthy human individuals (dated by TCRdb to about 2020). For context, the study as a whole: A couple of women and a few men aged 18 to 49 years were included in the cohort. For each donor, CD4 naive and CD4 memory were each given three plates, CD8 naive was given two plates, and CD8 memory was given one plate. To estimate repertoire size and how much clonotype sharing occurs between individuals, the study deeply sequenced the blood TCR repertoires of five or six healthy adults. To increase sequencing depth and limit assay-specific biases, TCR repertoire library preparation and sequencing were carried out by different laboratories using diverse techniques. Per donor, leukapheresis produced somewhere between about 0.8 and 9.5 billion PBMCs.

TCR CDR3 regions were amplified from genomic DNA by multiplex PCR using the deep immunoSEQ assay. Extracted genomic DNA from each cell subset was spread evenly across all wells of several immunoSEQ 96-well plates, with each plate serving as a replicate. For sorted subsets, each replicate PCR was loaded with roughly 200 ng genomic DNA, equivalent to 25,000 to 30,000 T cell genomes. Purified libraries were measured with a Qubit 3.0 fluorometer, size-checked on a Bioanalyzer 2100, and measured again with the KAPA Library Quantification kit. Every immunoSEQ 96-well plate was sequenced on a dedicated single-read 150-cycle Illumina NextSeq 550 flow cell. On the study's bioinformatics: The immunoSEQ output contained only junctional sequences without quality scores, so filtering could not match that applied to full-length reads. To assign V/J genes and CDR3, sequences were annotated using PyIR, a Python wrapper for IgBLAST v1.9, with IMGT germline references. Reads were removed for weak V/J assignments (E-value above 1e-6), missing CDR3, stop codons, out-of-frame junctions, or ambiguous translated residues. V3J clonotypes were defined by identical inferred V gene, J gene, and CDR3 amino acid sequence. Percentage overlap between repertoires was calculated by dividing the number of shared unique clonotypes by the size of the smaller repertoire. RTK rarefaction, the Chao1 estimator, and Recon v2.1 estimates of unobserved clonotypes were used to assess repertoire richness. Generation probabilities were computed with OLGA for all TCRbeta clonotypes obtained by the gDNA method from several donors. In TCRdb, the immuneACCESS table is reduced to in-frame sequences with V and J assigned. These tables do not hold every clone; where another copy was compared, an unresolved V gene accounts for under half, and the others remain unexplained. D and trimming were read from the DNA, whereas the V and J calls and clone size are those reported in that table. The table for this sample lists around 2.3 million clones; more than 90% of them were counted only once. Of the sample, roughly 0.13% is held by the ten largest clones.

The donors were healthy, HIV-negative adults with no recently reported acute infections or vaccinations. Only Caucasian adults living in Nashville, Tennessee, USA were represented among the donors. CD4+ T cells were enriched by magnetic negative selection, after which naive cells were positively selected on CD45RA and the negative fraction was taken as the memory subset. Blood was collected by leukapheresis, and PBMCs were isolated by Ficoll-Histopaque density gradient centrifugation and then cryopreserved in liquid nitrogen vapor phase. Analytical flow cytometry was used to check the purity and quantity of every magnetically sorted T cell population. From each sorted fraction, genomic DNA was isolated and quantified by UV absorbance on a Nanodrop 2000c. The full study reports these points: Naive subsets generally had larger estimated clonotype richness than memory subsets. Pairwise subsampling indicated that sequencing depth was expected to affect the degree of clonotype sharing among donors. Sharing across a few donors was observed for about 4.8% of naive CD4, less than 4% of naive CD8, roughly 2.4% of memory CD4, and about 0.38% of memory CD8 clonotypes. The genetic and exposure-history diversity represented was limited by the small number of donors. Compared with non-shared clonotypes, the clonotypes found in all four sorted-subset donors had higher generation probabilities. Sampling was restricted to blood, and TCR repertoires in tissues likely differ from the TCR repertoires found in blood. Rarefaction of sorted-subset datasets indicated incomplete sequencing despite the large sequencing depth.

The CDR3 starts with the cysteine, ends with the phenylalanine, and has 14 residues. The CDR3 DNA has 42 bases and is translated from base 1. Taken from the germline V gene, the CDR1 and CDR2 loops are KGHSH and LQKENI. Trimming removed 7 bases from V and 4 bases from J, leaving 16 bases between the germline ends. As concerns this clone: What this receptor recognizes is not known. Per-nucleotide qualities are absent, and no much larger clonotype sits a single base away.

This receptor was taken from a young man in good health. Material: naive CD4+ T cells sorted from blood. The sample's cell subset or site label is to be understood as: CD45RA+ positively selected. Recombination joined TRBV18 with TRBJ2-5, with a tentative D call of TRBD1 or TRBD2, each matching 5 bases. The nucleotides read TGTGCCAGCTTCGCCGGTGGGGCGGGAGAGACCCAGTACTTC. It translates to CASFAGGAGETQYF.